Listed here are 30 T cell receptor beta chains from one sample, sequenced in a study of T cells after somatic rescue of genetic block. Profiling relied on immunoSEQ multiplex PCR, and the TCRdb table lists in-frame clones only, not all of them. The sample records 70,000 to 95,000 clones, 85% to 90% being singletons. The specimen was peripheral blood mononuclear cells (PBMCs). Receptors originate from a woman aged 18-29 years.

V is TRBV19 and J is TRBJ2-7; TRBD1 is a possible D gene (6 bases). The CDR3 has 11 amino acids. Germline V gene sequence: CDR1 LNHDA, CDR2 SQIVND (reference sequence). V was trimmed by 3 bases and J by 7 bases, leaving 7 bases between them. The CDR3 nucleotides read TGTGCCAGTAGTATGGGGGCTGAGCAGTACTTC. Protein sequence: CASSMGAEQYF.

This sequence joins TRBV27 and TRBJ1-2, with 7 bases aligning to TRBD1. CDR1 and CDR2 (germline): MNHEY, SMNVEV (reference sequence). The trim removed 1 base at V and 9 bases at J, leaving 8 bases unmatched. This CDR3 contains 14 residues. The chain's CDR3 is CASSLLVRGGSYTF. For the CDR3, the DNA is TGTGCCAGCAGTTTATTGGTGAGAGGGGGCAGCTACACCTTC.

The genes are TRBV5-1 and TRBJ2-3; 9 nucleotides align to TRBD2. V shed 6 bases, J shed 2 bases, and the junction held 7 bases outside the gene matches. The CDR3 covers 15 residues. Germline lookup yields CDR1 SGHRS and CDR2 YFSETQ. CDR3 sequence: CASKGLAGFTDTQYF. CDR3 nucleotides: TGCGCCAGCAAAGGCCTAGCGGGGTTCACAGATACGCAGTATTTT.

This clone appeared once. CDR3 sequence (DNA): TGTGCCAGCAAAGGACAATACAATCAGCCCCAGCATTTT. Translated: CASKGQYNQPQHF. The chain is built from TRBV27 and TRBJ1-5; D might be TRBD1 (5 bases). Germline values: CDR1 MNHEY, CDR2 SMNVEV (reference sequence). The germline V and J ends were trimmed by 7 bases and 3 bases, with 10 bases remaining between them. The CDR3 runs 13 residues.

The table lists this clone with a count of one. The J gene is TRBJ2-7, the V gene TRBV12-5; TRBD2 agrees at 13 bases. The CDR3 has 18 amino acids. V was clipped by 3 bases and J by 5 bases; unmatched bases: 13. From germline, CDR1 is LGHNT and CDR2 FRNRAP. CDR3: CASGFKLAGGLGAHEQYF. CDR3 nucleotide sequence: TGTGCTAGTGGTTTCAAACTAGCGGGAGGGTTGGGGGCCCACGAGCAGTACTTC.

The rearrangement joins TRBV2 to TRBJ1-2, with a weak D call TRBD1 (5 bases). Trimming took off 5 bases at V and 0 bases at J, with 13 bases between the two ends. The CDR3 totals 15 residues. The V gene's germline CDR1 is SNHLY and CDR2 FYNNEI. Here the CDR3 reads CASSQRTTSNYGYTF. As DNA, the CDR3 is TGTGCCAGCAGTCAGAGGACAACTTCTAACTATGGCTACACCTTC.

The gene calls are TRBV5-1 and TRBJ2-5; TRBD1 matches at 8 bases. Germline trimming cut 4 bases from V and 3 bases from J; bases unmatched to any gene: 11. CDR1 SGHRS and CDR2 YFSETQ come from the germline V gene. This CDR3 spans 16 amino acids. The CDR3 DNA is TGCGCCAGCAGCCTATGGACAGGGCAAAAAAAAGAGACCCAGTACTTC. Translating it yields CASSLWTGQKKETQYF.

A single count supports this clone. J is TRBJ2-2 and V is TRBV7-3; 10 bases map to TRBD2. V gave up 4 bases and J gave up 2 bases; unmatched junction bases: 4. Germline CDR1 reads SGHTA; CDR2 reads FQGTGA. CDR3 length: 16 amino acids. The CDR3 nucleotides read TGTGCCAGCAGCTCTCAGCGGGAGGGTAACACCGGGGAGCTGTTTTTT. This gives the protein CASSSQREGNTGELFF.

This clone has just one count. The CDR3 loop is CASSYFPGPVEKLFF. The CDR3 coding sequence is TGTGCCAGCAGTTACTTCCCGGGACCAGTGGAAAAACTGTTTTTT. The genes are TRBV6-5 and TRBJ1-4, with D possibly being TRBD1 (5 bases). Germline V gene data show CDR1 as MNHEY and CDR2 as SVGAGI. V was shortened by 1 base and J by 8 bases, with 14 bases between the two germline ends. This CDR3 has 15 amino acids.

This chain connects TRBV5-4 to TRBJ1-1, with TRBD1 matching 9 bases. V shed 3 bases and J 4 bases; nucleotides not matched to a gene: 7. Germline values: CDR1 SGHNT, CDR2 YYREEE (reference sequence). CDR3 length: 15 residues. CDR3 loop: CASSSGDRALTEAFF. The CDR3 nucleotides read TGTGCCAGCAGCTCGGGGGACAGGGCCCTCACTGAAGCTTTCTTT.

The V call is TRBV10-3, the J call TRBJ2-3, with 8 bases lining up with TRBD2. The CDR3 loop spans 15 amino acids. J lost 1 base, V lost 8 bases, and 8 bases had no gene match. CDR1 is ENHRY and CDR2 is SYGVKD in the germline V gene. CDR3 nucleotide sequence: TGTGCCATCCTTCTTGATAGCGGGGGCACAGATACGCAGTATTTT. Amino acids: CAILLDSGGTDTQYF.

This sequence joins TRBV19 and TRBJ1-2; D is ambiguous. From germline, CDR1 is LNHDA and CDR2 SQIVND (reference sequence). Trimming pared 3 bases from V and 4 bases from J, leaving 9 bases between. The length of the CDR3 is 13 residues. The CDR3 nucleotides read TGTGCCAGTAGTATTGGGTTGATCTATGGCTACACCTTC. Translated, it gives CASSIGLIYGYTF.

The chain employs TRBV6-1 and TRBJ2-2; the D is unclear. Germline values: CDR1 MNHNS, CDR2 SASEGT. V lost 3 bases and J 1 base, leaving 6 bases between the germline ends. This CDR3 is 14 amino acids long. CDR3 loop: CASSDARNTGELFF. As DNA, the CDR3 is TGTGCCAGCAGTGACGCCAGGAACACCGGGGAGCTGTTTTTT.

The CDR3 DNA reads as TGTGCCAGCAGCTCCACTCTAGCGGGATCCTACAATGAGCAGTTCTTC. This translates into CASSSTLAGSYNEQFF. The gene calls are TRBV28 and TRBJ2-1; 9 bases agree with TRBD2. The V and J ends lost 6 bases and 1 base, in that order; junction bases with no gene match: 7. The CDR3 sequence is 16 residues long. Germline lookup yields CDR1 MDHEN and CDR2 SYDVKM.

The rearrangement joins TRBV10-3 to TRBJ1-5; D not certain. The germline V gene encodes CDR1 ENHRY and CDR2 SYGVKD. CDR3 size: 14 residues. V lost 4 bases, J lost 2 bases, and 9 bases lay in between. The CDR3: CAISVGLGNQPQHF. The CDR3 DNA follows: TGTGCCATCAGTGTCGGGCTTGGCAATCAGCCCCAGCATTTT.

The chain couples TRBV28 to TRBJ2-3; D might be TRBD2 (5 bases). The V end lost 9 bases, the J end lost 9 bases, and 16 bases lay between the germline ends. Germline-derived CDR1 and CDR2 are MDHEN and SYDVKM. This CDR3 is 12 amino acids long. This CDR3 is CASPGTSGTQYF. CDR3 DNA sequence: TGTGCCAGTCCGGGAACCTCGGGGACGCAGTATTTT.

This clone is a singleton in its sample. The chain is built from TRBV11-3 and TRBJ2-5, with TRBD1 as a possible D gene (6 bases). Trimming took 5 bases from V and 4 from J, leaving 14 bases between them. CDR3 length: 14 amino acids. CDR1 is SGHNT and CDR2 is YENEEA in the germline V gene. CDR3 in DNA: TGTGCCAGCAGCCCCCACAGGGCTTCAGAGACCCAGTACTTC. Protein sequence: CASSPHRASETQYF.

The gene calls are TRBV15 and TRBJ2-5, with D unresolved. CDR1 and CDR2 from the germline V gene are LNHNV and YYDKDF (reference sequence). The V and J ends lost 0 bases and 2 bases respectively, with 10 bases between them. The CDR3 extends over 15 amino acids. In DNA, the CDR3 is TGTGCCACCAGCAGAGATCGTTCAGCACAAGAGACCCAGTACTTC. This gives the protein CATSRDRSAQETQYF. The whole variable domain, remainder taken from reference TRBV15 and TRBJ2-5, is DAMVIQNPRYQVTQFGKPVTLSCSQTLNHNVMYWYQQKSSQAPKLLFHYYDKDFNNEADTPDNFQSRRPNTSFCFLDIRSPGLGDTAMYLCATSRDRSAQETQYFGPGTRLLVL.

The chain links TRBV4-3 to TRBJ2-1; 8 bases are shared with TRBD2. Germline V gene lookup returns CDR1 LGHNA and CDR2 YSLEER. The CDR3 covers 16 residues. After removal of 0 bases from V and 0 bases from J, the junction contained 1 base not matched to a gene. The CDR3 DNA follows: TGCGCCAGCAGCCAAGAGGGGACTAGCTCCTACAATGAGCAGTTCTTC. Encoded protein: CASSQEGTSSYNEQFF.

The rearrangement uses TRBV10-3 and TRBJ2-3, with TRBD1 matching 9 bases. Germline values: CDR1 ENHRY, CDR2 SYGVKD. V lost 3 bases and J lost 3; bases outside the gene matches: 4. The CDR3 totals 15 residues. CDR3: CAISDTGGDTDTQYF. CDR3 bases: TGTGCCATCAGTGATACAGGGGGCGATACAGATACGCAGTATTTT.

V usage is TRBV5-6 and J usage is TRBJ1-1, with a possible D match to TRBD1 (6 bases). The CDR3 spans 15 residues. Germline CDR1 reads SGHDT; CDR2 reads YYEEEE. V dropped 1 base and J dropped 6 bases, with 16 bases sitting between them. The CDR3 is CASSLLRVRGSEAFF. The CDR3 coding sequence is TGTGCCAGCAGCTTGCTTCGGGTCAGGGGCTCTGAAGCTTTCTTT.

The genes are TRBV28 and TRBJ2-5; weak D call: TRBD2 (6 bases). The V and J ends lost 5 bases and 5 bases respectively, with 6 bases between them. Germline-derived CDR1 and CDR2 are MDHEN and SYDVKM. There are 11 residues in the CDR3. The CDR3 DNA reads TGTGCCAGCAGTGGGGGGGAGACCCAGTACTTC. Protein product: CASSGGETQYF.

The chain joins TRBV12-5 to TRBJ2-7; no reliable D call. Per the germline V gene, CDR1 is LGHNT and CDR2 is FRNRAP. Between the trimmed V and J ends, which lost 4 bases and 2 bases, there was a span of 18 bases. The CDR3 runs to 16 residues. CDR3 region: CASGSTTGVLTYEQYF. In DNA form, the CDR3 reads TGTGCTAGTGGTTCGACAACTGGAGTGCTGACCTACGAGCAGTACTTC.

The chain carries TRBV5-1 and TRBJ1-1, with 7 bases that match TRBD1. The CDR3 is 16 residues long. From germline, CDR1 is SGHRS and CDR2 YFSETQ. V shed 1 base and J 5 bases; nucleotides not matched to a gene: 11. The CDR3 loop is CASSLTSLTGETEAFF. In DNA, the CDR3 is TGCGCCAGCAGCTTGACCTCACTAACAGGGGAGACTGAAGCTTTCTTT.

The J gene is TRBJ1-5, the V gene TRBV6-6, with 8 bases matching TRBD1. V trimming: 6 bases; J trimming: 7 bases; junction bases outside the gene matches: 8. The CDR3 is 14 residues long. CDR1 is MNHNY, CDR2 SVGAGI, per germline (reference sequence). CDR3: CASRLPGGEQPQHF. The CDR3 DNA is TGTGCCAGCAGGCTTCCAGGGGGCGAACAGCCCCAGCATTTT.

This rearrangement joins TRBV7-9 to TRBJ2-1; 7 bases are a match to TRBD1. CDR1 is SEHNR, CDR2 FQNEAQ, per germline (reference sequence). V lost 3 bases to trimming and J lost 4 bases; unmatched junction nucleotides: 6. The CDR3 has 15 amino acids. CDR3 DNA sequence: TGTGCCAGCAGCTTTGTAGGGACAGAGTACAATGAGCAGTTCTTC. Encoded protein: CASSFVGTEYNEQFF.

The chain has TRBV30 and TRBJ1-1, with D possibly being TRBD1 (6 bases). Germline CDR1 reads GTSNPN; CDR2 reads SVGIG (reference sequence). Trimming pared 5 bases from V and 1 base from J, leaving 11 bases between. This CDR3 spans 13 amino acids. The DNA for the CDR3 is TGTGCCTGGCGGATACAGGGGAACACTGAAGCTTTCTTT. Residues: CAWRIQGNTEAFF.

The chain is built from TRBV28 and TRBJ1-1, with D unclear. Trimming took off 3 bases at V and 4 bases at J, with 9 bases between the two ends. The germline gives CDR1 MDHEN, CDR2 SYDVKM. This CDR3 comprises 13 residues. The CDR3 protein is CASSLPRGTEAFF. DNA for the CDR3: TGTGCCAGCAGTTTGCCGCGTGGCACTGAAGCTTTCTTT.

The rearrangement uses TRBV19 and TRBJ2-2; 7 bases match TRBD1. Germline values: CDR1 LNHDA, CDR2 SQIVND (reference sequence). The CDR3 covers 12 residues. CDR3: CALGQPTGELFF. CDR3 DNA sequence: TGTGCGTTGGGACAGCCCACCGGGGAGCTGTTTTTT.

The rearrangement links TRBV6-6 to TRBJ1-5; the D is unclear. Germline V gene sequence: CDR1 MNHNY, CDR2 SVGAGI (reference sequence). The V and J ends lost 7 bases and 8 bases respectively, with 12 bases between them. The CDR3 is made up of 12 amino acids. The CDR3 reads CASTMRAKPQHF. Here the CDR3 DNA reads TGTGCCAGCACCATGAGGGCGAAGCCCCAGCATTTT.